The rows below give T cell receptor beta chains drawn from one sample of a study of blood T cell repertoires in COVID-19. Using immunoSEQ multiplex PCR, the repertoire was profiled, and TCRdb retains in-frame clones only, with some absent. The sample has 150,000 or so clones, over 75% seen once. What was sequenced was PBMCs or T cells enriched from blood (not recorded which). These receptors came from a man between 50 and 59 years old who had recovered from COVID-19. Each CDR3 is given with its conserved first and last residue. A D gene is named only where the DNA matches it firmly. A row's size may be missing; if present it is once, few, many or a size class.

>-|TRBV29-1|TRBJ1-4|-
CSVQGISTNEKLFF
TGCAGCGTGCAGGGGATTTCGACTAATGAAAAACTGTTTTTT
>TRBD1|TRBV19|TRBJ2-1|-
CASSSGTGSYNEQFF
TGTGCCAGTAGTTCCGGGACAGGGTCATACAATGAGCAGTTCTTC
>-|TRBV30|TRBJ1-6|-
CAWTENSPLHF
TGTGCCTGGACAGAAAATTCACCCCTCCACTTT
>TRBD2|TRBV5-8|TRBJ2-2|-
CASSLLAGLEANTGELFF
TGTGCCAGCAGCTTACTAGCGGGGTTAGAAGCGAACACCGGGGAGCTGTTTTTT
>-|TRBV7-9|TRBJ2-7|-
CASSSGTYEQYF
TGTGCCAGCAGCTCAGGCACCTACGAGCAGTACTTC
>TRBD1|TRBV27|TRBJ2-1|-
CASGTRGQRLNEQFF
TGTGCCAGCGGGACGAGGGGACAGCGACTCAATGAGCAGTTCTTC
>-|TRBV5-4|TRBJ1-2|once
CASSLTGMGGYTF
TGTGCCAGCAGCTTGACAGGGATGGGAGGCTACACCTTC
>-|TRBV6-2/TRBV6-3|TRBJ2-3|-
CASCLSADTQYF
TGTGCCAGCTGCCTCAGTGCAGATACGCAGTATTTT
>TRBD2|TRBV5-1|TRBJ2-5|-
CASSRSTSGGPRETQYF
TGCGCCAGCAGCCGCAGTACTAGCGGGGGGCCGAGGGAGACCCAGTACTTC
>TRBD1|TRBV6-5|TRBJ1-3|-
CASSSSLTGNGNTIYF
TGTGCCAGCAGTTCTTCCTTGACAGGGAATGGAAACACCATATATTTT
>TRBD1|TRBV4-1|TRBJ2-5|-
CASSQDEWDRGYF
TGCGCCAGCAGCCAAGATGAATGGGACAGGGGGTACTTC
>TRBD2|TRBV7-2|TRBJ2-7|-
CASSSTWLGTSPHEQYF
TGTGCCAGCAGCTCCACTTGGTTAGGGACTAGCCCCCACGAGCAGTACTTC
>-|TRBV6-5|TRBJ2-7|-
CASSLGHSSSYEQYF
TGTGCCAGCAGCCTGGGACACTCGAGCTCCTACGAGCAGTACTTC
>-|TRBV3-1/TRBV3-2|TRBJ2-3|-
CASSSVSYSTDTQYF
TGTGCCAGCAGTTCGGTATCGTACAGCACAGATACGCAGTATTTT
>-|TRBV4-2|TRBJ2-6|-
CASSQDQRGLGANVLTF
TGTGCCAGCAGCCAAGATCAGCGAGGTCTTGGGGCCAACGTCCTGACTTTC
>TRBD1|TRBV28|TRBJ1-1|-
CASKGGLFAEAFF
TGTGCCAGCAAAGGGGGCCTTTTCGCTGAAGCTTTCTTT
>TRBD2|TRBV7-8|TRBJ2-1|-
CASSLLAGGTNEQFF
TGTGCCAGCAGCCTCCTAGCGGGGGGGACTAATGAGCAGTTCTTC
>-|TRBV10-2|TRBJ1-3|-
CASSVQGGSGNTIYF
TGCGCCAGCAGTGTGCAAGGAGGCTCTGGAAACACCATATATTTT
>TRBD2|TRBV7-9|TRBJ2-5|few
CASSLALGSGSRETQYF
TGTGCCAGCAGCTTAGCGCTTGGTAGCGGGAGCCGAGAGACCCAGTACTTC
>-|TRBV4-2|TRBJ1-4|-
CASSQEGGGVELFF
TGTGCCAGCAGCCAAGAGGGGGGAGGCGTGGAACTGTTTTTT
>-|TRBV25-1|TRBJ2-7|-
CASSATGVPYEQYF
TGTGCCAGCAGTGCTACCGGGGTACCCTACGAGCAGTACTTC
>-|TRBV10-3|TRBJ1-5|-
CAISAGVSNQPQHF
TGTGCCATCAGTGCGGGGGTAAGCAATCAGCCCCAGCATTTT
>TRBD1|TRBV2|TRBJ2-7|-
CASTRQGAHEQYF
TGTGCCAGCACCCGACAGGGGGCCCACGAGCAGTACTTC
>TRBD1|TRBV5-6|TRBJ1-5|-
CASSLRQGLGNQPQHF
TGTGCCAGCAGCTTGAGACAGGGGTTGGGCAATCAGCCCCAGCATTTT
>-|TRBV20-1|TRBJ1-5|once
CSASPADRLNQPQHF
TGCAGTGCTAGTCCCGCAGACAGGCTCAATCAGCCCCAGCATTTT
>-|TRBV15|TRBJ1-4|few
CATSRDPRTANEKLFF
TGTGCCACCAGCAGGGATCCTCGGACAGCAAATGAAAAACTGTTTTTT
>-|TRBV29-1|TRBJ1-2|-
CSGRDTNYGYTF
TGCTCGGGGAGAGATACGAACTATGGCTACACCTTC
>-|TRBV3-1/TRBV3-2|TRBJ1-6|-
CASSLAGEGSPLHF
TGTGCCAGCAGCCTTGCAGGGGAGGGTTCACCCCTCCACTTT
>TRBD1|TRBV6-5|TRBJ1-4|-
CASSSGQGEWEKLFF
TGTGCCAGCAGCTCGGGACAGGGGGAATGGGAAAAACTGTTTTTT
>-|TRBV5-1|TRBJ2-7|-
CASSLGPGDNEQYF
TGCGCCAGCAGCTTGGGGCCCGGGGACAACGAGCAGTACTTC
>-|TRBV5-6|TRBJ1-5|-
CASSLGSGMGNQPQHF
TGTGCCAGCAGCTTGGGTTCAGGGATGGGCAATCAGCCCCAGCATTTT
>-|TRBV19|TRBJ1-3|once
CASSRRGGGNTIYF
TGTGCCAGTAGTCGCCGGGGGGGCGGAAACACCATATATTTT
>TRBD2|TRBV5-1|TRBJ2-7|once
CASSSDLRGGGPRVEQYF
TGCGCCAGCAGCTCCGACCTGAGGGGCGGGGGGCCCAGGGTCGAGCAGTACTTC
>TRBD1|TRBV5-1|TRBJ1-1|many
CASSPTGTGITEAFF
TGCGCCAGCAGCCCGACCGGGACAGGCATCACTGAAGCTTTCTTT
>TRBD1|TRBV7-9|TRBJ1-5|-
CASSSDRGGNQPQHF
TGTGCCAGCAGCTCCGACAGGGGTGGCAATCAGCCCCAGCATTTT
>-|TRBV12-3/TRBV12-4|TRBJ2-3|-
CASRRSYTDTQYF
TGTGCCAGCAGACGTAGTTACACAGATACGCAGTATTTT
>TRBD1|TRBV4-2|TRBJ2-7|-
CASSPPQRQGSREQYF
TGTGCCAGCAGCCCCCCGCAGCGACAGGGTTCTCGCGAGCAGTACTTC
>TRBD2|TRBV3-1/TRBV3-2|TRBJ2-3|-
CASSRPLAGGTDTQYF
TGTGCCAGCAGCCGTCCATTAGCGGGCGGCACAGATACGCAGTATTTT
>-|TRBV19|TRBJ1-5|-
CASSITRNQPQHF
TGTGCCAGTAGTATAACAAGAAATCAGCCCCAGCATTTT
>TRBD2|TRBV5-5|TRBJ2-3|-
CASSPQGAGGSTDTQYF
TGTGCCAGCAGCCCACAGGGAGCGGGAGGGAGCACAGATACGCAGTATTTT
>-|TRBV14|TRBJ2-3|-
CASSQLTGGTDTQYF
TGTGCCAGCAGCCAACTAACGGGTGGCACAGATACGCAGTATTTT
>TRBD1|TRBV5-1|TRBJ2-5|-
CASSFQGARGKTQYF
TGCGCCAGCAGCTTCCAGGGGGCGAGAGGAAAGACCCAGTACTTC
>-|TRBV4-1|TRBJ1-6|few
CASSQDQLRGGFGSPLHF
TGCGCCAGCAGCCAAGATCAACTCAGGGGAGGGTTTGGTTCACCCCTCCACTTT
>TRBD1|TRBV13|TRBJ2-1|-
CASSLRKGQYNEQFF
TGTGCCAGCAGCTTACGGAAGGGACAGTACAATGAGCAGTTCTTC
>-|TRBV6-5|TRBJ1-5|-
CASSYSRQQPQHF
TGTGCCAGCAGTTACTCGCGACAACAGCCCCAGCATTTT
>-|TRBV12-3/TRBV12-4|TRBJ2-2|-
CASSLQNTGELFF
TGTGCCAGCAGTTTACAGAACACCGGGGAGCTGTTTTTT